The 5 T cell receptor beta chains below were found in one sample sequenced in a study of CD8 T cells in ankylosing spondylitis. MiXCR, run by TCRdb on the 5' RACE reads, gives a single entry per CDR3 protein. The sample has 200,000 to 300,000 distinct CDR3 sequences, approximately 24% seen once. Sequencing was carried out using blood, either unsorted or a sorted T cell fraction (not recorded which). The origin of the receptors is a male donor with ankylosing spondylitis or in good health (not recorded which).

The chain joins TRBV2 to TRBJ2-1, with D maybe TRBD1 (5 bases). Germline V gives CDR1 SNHLY, CDR2 FYNNEI. Trimming removed 7 bases from V and 1 base from J, with 8 bases in between. The CDR3 is made up of 13 amino acids. This CDR3 is CASNQGSYNEQFF. The CDR3 nucleotides read TGTGCCAGCAACCAGGGTTCCTACAATGAGCAGTTCTTC.

This clonotype was observed a few times. The CDR3 is CASSPPSPSERDEQFF. The CDR3 nucleotides read TGTGCCAGCTCACCACCTAGCCCCTCCGAAAGGGATGAGCAGTTCTTC. The chain carries TRBV18 and TRBJ2-1; D remains ambiguous. The germline V and J ends were trimmed by 0 bases and 8 bases, with 17 bases remaining between them. The V gene's germline CDR1 is KGHSH and CDR2 LQKENI. The CDR3 is 16 residues long.

The table lists this clonotype with many counts. The gene calls are TRBV10-3 and TRBJ2-1; 16 bases match TRBD2. Germline CDR1 and CDR2: ENHRY and SYGVKD. The CDR3 is made up of 18 amino acids. V gave up 6 bases and J gave up 1 base; unmatched junction bases: 6. Here the CDR3 reads CAIRGTSGGAMSYNEQFF. The CDR3 bases are TGTGCCATCAGGGGGACTAGCGGGGGGGCCATGTCCTACAATGAGCAGTTCTTC.

Ten or more counts support this clonotype. The chain carries TRBV7-2 and TRBJ1-5, with D unresolved. Trimming left V 5 bases short and J 1 base short, with 9 bases between. The CDR3 covers 14 residues. Germline CDR1 and CDR2: SGHTA and FQGNSA. CDR3 sequence: CASSRALSNQPQHF. The CDR3 coding sequence is TGTGCCAGCAGCCGAGCCCTGAGCAATCAGCCCCAGCATTTT. The complete variable domain, with remaining parts taken from reference TRBV7-2 and TRBJ1-5, reads GAGVSQSPSNKVTEKGKDVELRCDPISGHTALYWYRQSLGQGLEFLIYFQGNSAPDKSGLPSDRFSAERTGGSVSTLTIQRTQQEDSAVYLCASSRALSNQPQHFGDGTRLSIL.

As for this clonotype: Compared with germline, one end of the junction differs, possibly owing to a read error. This chain joins TRBV20-1 and TRBJ2-1; the match to TRBD2 covers 11 bases. The germline gives CDR1 DFQATT, CDR2 SNEGSKA (reference sequence). The CDR3 extends over 15 amino acids. This chain's CDR3 is CGADPLAGGYNEQFF. The CDR3 nucleotides read TGCGGTGCTGACCCCCTAGCGGGGGGATACAATGAGCAGTTCTTC.